A selection of T cell receptor beta chains follows, all from one sample in a study of vaccination effects on CD4 cells after COVID-19. Sequencing was performed with immunoSEQ multiplex PCR; in TCRdb, only in-frame clones are kept and a portion is missing. The repertoire has tens of thousands of clones, about 74% of them found once; the top ten carry more than 13%. Their target antigens are unknown. The material sequenced was CD4+ T cells from PBMCs cultured with HCoV-OC43 spike peptides, taken after COVID-19 vaccination. Every receptor here comes from a human donor who received a COVID-19 vaccine. Both conserved end residues are part of each CDR3. A D gene is named only where the DNA matches it firmly. Not all rows give a size; the values are once, few, many and, for expanded clones, a class.

d_gene	abundance	v_gene	j_gene	CDR3aa	CDR3nt
-	many	TRBV25-1	TRBJ2-7	CASSENTGSYEQYF	TGTGCCAGCAGTGAGAATACTGGTTCCTACGAGCAGTACTTC
TRBD2	-	TRBV5-1	TRBJ2-2	CASRWTSGPNTGELFF	TGCGCCAGCAGATGGACTAGCGGGCCCAACACCGGGGAGCTGTTTTTT
-	-	TRBV29-1	TRBJ1-5	CSVEVAGAGNQPQHF	TGCAGCGTTGAAGTAGCGGGGGCCGGCAATCAGCCCCAGCATTTT
TRBD1	-	TRBV12-3/TRBV12-4	TRBJ2-7	CASSSGTEYEQYF	TGTGCCAGCAGTTCCGGGACAGAGTACGAGCAGTACTTC
-	-	TRBV7-9	TRBJ1-3	CASSFDATSGTIYF	TGTGCCAGCAGTTTCGACGCCACGTCAGGCACCATATATTTT
-	few	TRBV10-1	TRBJ1-2	CASSDYSWGPYGYTF	TGCGCCAGCAGTGATTATAGTTGGGGTCCCTATGGCTACACCTTC
TRBD2	-	TRBV11-2	TRBJ2-2	CASSRDYNTGELFF	TGTGCCAGCAGCCGGGACTACAACACCGGGGAGCTGTTTTTT
TRBD1	-	TRBV6-4	TRBJ1-3	CASSDRQGAGNTIYF	TGTGCCAGCAGTGATAGACAGGGGGCAGGAAACACCATATATTTT
-	-	TRBV6-1	TRBJ1-5	CASSEVLPQPQHF	TGTGCCAGCAGTGAAGTCTTACCTCAGCCCCAGCATTTT
-	-	TRBV21-1	TRBJ2-7	CARSSRAPQQYF	TGTGCCAGATCCTCCCGGGCCCCCCAGCAGTACTTC
TRBD2	-	TRBV3-1/TRBV3-2	TRBJ2-2	CASSPAGGVAGAGELFF	TGTGCCAGCAGTCCAGCGGGAGGGGTGGCTGGGGCCGGGGAGCTGTTTTTT
-	once	TRBV3-1/TRBV3-2	TRBJ1-6	CASSQGSSTNSPLHF	TGTGCCAGCAGCCAAGGGTCCAGTACTAATTCACCCCTCCACTTT
-	few	TRBV25-1	TRBJ1-6	CASSDPRQGPNSPLHF	TGTGCCAGCAGTGATCCCCGCCAGGGACCGAATTCACCCCTCCACTTT
-	once	TRBV15	TRBJ2-7	CATSRDLGYEQYF	TGTGCCACCAGCAGAGATTTGGGTTACGAGCAGTACTTC
TRBD1	-	TRBV3-1/TRBV3-2	TRBJ2-6	CASKPRQGQNSGANVLTF	TGTGCCAGCAAACCGAGACAGGGGCAGAACTCTGGGGCCAACGTCCTGACTTTC
-	-	TRBV14	TRBJ1-6	CASRMGIHSPLHF	TGTGCCAGCAGGATGGGTATTCATTCACCCCTCCACTTT
-	-	TRBV7-9	TRBJ1-1	CASSLGHLNTEAFF	TGTGCCAGCAGCTTAGGGCATTTGAACACTGAAGCTTTCTTT
-	-	TRBV3-1/TRBV3-2	TRBJ1-2	CASSQGPLTSYGYTF	TGTGCCAGCAGCCAAGGGCCCCTCACGAGCTATGGCTACACCTTC
TRBD2	-	TRBV19	TRBJ2-7	CASSVGLAGGLSSYEQYF	TGTGCCAGTAGTGTGGGACTAGCGGGGGGACTTAGCTCCTACGAGCAGTACTTC
-	-	TRBV19	TRBJ2-7	CASRSVNFGGEQYF	TGTGCCAGTAGATCAGTGAATTTTGGCGGCGAGCAGTACTTC
-	few	TRBV2	TRBJ1-2	CASSFREFGGYTF	TGTGCCAGCAGTTTCAGGGAATTCGGTGGCTACACCTTC
-	few	TRBV3-1/TRBV3-2	TRBJ1-3	CASSQDRGVGNTIYF	TGTGCCAGCAGCCAAGATAGGGGAGTTGGAAACACCATATATTTT
-	many	TRBV29-1	TRBJ2-3	CSVVGVGTDTQYF	TGCAGCGTTGTGGGCGTAGGCACAGATACGCAGTATTTT
TRBD2	-	TRBV29-1	TRBJ2-2	CSVKRGAVNGELFF	TGCAGTGTTAAGCGGGGGGCTGTGAACGGGGAGCTGTTTTTT
-	-	TRBV12-3/TRBV12-4	TRBJ1-2	CASSYLARYGYTF	TGTGCCAGCAGTTACCTGGCCCGCTATGGCTACACCTTC
TRBD2	-	TRBV27	TRBJ2-3	CASSLSERGPDTQYF	TGTGCCAGCAGTTTATCAGAGCGGGGGCCAGATACGCAGTATTTT
-	-	TRBV9	TRBJ2-1	CASSLPGTSSYNEQFF	TGTGCCAGCAGCCTGCCGGGCACAAGCTCCTACAATGAGCAGTTCTTC
TRBD2	-	TRBV7-9	TRBJ2-5	CASSRGLAGDGQETQYF	TGTGCCAGCAGCCGGGGACTAGCGGGAGACGGCCAAGAGACCCAGTACTTC
TRBD1	-	TRBV18	TRBJ2-7	CASSPQGALNEQYF	TGTGCCAGCTCACCACAGGGGGCCCTGAACGAGCAGTACTTC
-	-	TRBV11-2	TRBJ2-5	CASSSKAGYYGETQYF	TGTGCCAGCAGCTCGAAGGCGGGATATTACGGGGAGACCCAGTACTTC
-	few	TRBV5-1	TRBJ2-1	CASSLVSGTYNEQFF	TGCGCCAGCAGCTTGGTCAGCGGAACCTACAATGAGCAGTTCTTC
-	-	TRBV19	TRBJ2-5	CASSISRGLETQYF	TGTGCCAGTAGTATTTCCCGGGGCTTAGAGACCCAGTACTTC
-	-	TRBV29-1	TRBJ1-2	CSVVLGDYGYTF	TGCAGCGTTGTCTTGGGGGATTATGGCTACACCTTC